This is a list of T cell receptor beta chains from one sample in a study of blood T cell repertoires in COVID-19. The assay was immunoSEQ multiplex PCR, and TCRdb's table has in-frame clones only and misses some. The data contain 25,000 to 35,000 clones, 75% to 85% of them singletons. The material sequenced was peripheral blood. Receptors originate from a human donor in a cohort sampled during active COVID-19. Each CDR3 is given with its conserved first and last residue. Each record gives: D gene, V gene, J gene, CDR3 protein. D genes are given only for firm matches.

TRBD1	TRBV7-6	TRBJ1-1	CASSSDRDTEAFF
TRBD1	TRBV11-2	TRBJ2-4	CASSLGQGRIQYF
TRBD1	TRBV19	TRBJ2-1	CASSKTGGSYNEQFF
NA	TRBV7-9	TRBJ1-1	CASSRGGGKGAFF
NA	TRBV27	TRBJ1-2	CASSWGQGKGYTF
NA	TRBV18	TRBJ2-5	CASSLSRRGKGETQYF
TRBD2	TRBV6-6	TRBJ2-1	CASSSMLAGGDNEQFF
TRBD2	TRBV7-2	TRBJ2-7	CASSSLLAAPYEQYF
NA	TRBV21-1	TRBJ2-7	CASSKGGGGLAGEPCGGEQYF
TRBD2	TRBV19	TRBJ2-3	CASTHSGVSDTQYF
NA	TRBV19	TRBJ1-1	CASSTRIGENTEAFF
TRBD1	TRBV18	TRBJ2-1	CASSPQGQGAYNEQFF
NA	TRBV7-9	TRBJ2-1	CASSRARGGNSYNEQFF
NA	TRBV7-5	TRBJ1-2	CAQAYYSGSYGYTF
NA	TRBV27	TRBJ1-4	CASSLQGRSNEKLFF
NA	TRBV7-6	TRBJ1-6	CASSLGGSSYNSPLHF
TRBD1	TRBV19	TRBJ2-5	CASSMLDRVETQYF
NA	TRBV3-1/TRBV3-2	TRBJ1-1	CASSRTDTEAFF
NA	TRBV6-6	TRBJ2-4	CASRLDNLAKNIQYF
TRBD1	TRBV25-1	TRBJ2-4	CASSEGQGKNIQYF
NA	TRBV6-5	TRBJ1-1	CASSRGEGTEAFF
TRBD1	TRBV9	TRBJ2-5	CASSVQQGVGQETQYF
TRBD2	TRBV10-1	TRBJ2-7	CASSESGAQSEQYF
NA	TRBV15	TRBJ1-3	CATSRVGEAPGNTIYF
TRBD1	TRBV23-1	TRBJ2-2	CASSHSGTGGNTGELFF
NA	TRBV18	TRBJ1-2	CASSQRTDEYGYTF
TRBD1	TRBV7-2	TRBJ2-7	CASSSTGYYEQYF
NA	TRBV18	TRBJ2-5	CASSLTRGRETQYF
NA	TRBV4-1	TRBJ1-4	CASSQRGGRLSNEKLFF
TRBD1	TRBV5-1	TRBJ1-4	CASSLLLTGLGEKLFF
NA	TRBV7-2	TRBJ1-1	CASSSEGQRGTEAFF
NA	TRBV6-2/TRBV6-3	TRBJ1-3	CASSHSRTVSGNTIYF
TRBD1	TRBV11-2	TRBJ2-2	CASSLTGATGELFF
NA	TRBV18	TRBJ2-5	CASSRTIQETQYF
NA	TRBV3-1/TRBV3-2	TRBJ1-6	CASSQDSGGSPLHF
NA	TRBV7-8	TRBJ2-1	CASSFRADNEQFF
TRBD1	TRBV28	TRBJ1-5	CASREQGASNQPQHF
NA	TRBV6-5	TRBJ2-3	CASTRQGLSTDTQYF
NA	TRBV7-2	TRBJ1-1	CASSVPQGKGAEAFF
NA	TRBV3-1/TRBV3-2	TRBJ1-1	CASSLQTGNTEAFF
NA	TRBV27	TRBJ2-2	CASSRQGKGGELFF
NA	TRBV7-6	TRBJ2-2	CASSWTDTGELFF
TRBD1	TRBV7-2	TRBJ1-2	CASSLDREDGYTF
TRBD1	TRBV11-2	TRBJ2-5	CASSLGRGETQYF